This T cell receptor beta chain was identified during a study of T cell changes during pregnancy in multiple sclerosis. The method was immunoSEQ multiplex PCR; TCRdb's version includes in-frame clones alone and lacks a portion of them. The table records tens of thousands of clones, around 90% of them present only once. Germline CDR1 SGHTA, CDR2 FQGNSA. This CDR3 has 16 amino acids. V lost 5 bases to trimming and J lost 8 bases, with 24 bases between them. The J gene is TRBJ1-2, the V gene TRBV7-2; D is possibly TRBD1 (5 bases). This TCR was sampled from a female donor with multiple sclerosis, enrolled in a pregnancy study. Sequenced material: CD4+ T cells from peripheral blood mononuclear cells, taken in the third trimester of pregnancy. The CDR3 reads CASSDYVLGRREGYTF. DNA for the CDR3: TGTGCCAGCAGCGATTACGTATTGGGACGGCGGGAGGGCTACACCTTC.